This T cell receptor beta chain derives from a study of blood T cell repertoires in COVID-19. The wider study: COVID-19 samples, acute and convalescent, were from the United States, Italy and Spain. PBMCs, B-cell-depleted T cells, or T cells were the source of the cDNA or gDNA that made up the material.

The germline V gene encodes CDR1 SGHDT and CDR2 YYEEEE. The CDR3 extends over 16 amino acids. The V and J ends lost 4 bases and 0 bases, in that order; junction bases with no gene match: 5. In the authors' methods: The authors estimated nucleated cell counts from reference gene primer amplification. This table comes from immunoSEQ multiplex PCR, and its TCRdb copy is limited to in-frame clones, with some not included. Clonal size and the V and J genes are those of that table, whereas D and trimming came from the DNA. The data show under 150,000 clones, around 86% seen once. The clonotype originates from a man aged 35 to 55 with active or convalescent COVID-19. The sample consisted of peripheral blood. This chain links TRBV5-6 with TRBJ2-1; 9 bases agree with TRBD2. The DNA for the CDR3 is TGTGCCAGCAGCCCTAGCGGGGTGAGCTCCTACAATGAGCAGTTCTTC. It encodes CASSPSGVSSYNEQFF.